This entry is about one T cell receptor (beta chain). Its antigen is not identified. The data were obtained in a study of T cells in Graves' hyperthyroidism and ophthalmopathy. Broader study findings: Stable hyperthyroidism and ophthalmopathy were separated using 13 V-J signatures.

TCR beta CDR3 regions were amplified from RNA. With the HTBI primer set, the TCR CDR3 went through a first round of RT-PCR. TCRdb passed the multiplex PCR reads through MiXCR, listing each CDR3 protein once. The repertoire has some 560,000 distinct CDR3 sequences, 12% to 15% of them found once; the top ten carry 14%. Fresh peripheral blood, 10 ml, was the source of the PBMCs. Germline-derived CDR1 and CDR2 are SGHRS and YFSETQ. The V and J ends lost 5 bases and 9 bases respectively, with 12 bases between them. The CDR3 runs to 12 residues. The sample comprised blood. J is TRBJ2-1 and V is TRBV5-1; unclear D gene. The TCR sequence derives from a woman aged 40 to 49 with Graves' hyperthyroidism. The CDR3: CASRSQSIEQFF. In DNA, the CDR3 is TGCGCCAGCAGATCCCAGTCGATTGAGCAGTTCTTC. The complete variable domain, with remaining parts taken from reference TRBV5-1 and TRBJ2-1, reads KAGVTQTPRYLIKTRGQQVTLSCSPISGHRSVSWYQQTPGQGLQFLFEYFSETQRNKGNFPGRFSGRQFSNSRSEMNVSTLELGDSALYLCASRSQSIEQFFGPGTRLTVL.